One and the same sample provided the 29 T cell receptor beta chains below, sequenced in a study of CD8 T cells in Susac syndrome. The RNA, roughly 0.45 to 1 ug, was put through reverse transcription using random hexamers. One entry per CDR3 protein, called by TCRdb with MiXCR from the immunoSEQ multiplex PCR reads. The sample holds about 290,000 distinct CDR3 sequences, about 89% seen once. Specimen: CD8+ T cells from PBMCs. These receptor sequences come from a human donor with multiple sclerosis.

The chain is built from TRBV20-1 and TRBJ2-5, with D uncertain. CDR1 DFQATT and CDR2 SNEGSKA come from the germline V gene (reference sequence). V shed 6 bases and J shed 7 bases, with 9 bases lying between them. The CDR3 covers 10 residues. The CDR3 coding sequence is TGCAGTGCCACACCCTGGACCCAGTACTTC. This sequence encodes CSATPWTQYF.

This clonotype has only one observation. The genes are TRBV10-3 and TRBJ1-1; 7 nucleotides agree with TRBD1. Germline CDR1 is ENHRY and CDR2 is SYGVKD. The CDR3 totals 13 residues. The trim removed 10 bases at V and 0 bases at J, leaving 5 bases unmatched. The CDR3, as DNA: TGTGCCAGCGAGGACAGGCTGAACACTGAAGCTTTCTTT. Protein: CASEDRLNTEAFF.

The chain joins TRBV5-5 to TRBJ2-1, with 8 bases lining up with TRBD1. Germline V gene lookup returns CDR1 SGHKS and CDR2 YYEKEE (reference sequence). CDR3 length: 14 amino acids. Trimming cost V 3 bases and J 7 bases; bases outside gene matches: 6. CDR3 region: CASSYGQGTNEQFF. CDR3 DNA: TGTGCCAGCAGCTATGGACAGGGCACTAATGAGCAGTTCTTC.

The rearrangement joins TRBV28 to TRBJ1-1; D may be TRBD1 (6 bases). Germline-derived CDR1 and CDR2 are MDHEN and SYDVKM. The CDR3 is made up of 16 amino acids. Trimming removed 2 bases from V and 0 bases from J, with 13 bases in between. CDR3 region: CASSLVSQGMNTEAFF. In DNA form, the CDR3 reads TGTGCCAGCAGTTTAGTTTCGCAGGGGATGAACACTGAAGCTTTCTTT. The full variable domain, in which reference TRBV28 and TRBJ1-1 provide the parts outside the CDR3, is DVKVTQSSRYLVKRTGEKVFLECVQDMDHENMFWYRQDPGLGLRLIYFSYDVKMKEKGDIPEGYSVSREKKERFSLILESASTNQTSMYLCASSLVSQGMNTEAFFGQGTRLTVV.

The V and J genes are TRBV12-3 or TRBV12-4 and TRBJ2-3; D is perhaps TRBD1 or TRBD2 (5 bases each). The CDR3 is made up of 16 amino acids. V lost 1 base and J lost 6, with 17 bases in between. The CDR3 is CASSLVPGAYGDTQYF. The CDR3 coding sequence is TGTGCCAGCAGTTTAGTCCCCGGGGCCTACGGGGATACGCAGTATTTT.

The CDR3 spells CATSDPPDGEQYF. CDR3 DNA sequence: TGTGCCACCAGTGATCCCCCTGACGGGGAGCAGTACTTC. The rearrangement links TRBV24-1 to TRBJ2-7; D is unclear. Germline-derived CDR1 and CDR2 are KGHDR and SFDVKD. Trimming pared 3 bases from V and 7 bases from J, leaving 12 bases between. The CDR3 spans 13 residues.

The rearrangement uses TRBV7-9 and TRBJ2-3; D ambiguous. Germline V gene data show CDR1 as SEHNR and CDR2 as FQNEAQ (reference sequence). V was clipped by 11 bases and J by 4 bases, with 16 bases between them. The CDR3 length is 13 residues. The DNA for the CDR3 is TGTGCCGCCCTCCCTATTGGGGCAGATACGCAGTATTTT. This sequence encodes CAALPIGADTQYF.

The CDR3 sequence: CASSLESSYEQYF. The CDR3 DNA is TGCGCCAGCAGCTTGGAGAGCTCCTACGAGCAGTACTTC. The rearrangement links TRBV5-1 to TRBJ2-7, with no clear D. The CDR3 sequence is 13 residues long. The V end lost 0 bases, the J end lost 0 bases, and 4 bases lay between the germline ends. Per the germline V gene, CDR1 is SGHRS and CDR2 is YFSETQ.

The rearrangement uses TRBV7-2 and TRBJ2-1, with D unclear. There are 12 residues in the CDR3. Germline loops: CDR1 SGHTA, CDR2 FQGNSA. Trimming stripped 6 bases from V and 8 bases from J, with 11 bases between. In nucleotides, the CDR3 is TGTGCCAGCAGTCCAGGACCGGATGAGCAGTTCTTC. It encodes CASSPGPDEQFF.

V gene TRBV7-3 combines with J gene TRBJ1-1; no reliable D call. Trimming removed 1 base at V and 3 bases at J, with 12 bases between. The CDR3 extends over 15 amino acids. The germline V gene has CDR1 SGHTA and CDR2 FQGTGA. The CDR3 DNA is TGTGCCAGCAGCTTAATGGGCGGTGGGGACACTGAAGCTTTCTTT. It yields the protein CASSLMGGGDTEAFF.

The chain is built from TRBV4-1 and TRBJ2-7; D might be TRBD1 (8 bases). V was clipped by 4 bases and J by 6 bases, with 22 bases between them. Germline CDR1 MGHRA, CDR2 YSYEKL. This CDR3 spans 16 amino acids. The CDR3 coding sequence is TGCGCCAGCAGCCTTGTACAGGGGGGGATGGCTAGCGAGCAGTACTTC. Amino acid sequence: CASSLVQGGMASEQYF.

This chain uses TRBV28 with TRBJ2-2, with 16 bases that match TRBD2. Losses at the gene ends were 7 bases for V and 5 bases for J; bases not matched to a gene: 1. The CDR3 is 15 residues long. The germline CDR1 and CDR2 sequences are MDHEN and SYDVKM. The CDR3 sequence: CASTGLAGGTGELFF. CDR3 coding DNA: TGTGCCAGCACGGGACTAGCGGGGGGGACCGGGGAGCTGTTTTTT.

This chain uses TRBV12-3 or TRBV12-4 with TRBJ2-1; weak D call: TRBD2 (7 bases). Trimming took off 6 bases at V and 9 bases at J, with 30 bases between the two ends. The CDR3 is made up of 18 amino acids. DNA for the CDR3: TGTGCCAGCAGCCCCTCCGGTTCGGGGAGGGGGGGTCATGGTGAGCAGTTCTTC. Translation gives CASSPSGSGRGGHGEQFF.

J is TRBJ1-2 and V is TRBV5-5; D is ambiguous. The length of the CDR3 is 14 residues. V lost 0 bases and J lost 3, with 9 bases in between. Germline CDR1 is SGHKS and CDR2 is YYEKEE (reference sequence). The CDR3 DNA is TGTGCCAGCAGCTTGGAGTCGCTGGACTATGGCTACACCTTC. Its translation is CASSLESLDYGYTF.

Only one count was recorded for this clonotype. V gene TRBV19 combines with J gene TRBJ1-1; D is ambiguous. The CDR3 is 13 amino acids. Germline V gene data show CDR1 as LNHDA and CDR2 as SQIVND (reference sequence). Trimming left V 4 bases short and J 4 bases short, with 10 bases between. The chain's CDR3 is CASSTRPVTEAFF. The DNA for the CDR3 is TGTGCCAGTAGTACCCGACCTGTCACTGAAGCTTTCTTT.

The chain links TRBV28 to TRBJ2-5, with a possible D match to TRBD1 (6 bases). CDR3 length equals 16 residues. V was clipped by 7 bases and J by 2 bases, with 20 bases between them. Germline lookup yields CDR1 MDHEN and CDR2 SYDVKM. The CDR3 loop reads CASKKVETGVQETQYF. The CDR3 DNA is TGTGCCAGCAAAAAGGTTGAGACAGGAGTGCAAGAGACCCAGTACTTC.

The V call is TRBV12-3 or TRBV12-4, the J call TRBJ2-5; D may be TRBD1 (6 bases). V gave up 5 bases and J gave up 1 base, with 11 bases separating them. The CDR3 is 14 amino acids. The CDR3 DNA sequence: TGTGCCAGCAGTCTCAGGGGCGTCCAAGAGACCCAGTACTTC. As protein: CASSLRGVQETQYF.

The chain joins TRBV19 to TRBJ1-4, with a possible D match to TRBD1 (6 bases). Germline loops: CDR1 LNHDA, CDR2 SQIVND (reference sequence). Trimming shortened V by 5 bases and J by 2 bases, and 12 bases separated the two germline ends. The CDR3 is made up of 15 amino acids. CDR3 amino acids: CASSYRDATNEKLFF. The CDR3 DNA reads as TGTGCCAGTAGTTACAGGGACGCCACTAATGAAAAACTGTTTTTT.

The CDR3 here is CASSYGLAGDNEQFF. The DNA for the CDR3 is TGTGCCAGCAGTTATGGATTAGCGGGAGACAATGAGCAGTTCTTC. This chain joins TRBV6-5 and TRBJ2-1, with 9 positions matching TRBD2. V was pared by 3 bases and J by 5 bases, with 5 bases of the junction left unmatched. CDR3 length: 15 residues. Per germline, CDR1 MNHEY and CDR2 SVGAGI.

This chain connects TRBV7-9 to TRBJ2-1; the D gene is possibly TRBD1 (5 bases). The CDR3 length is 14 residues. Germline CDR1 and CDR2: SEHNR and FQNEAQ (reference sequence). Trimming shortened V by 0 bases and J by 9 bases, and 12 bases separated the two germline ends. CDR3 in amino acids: CASSLAQGVLEQFF. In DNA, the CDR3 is TGTGCCAGCAGCTTAGCTCAGGGCGTTCTTGAGCAGTTCTTC.

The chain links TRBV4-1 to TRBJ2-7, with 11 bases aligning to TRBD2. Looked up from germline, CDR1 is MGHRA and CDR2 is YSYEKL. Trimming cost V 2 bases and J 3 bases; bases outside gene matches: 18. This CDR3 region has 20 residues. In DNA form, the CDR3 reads TGCGCCAGCAGCCAAAGTCTGGGACTAGCGGCCAACCATAAAGGCTACGAGCAGTACTTC. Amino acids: CASSQSLGLAANHKGYEQYF.

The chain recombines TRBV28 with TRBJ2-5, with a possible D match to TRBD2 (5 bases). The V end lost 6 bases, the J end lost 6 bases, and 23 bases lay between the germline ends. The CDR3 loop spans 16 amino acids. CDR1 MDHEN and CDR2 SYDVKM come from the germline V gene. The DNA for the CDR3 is TGTGCCAGCAGCCGGACTGGAGAGGGTTTGGGGAAGACCCAGTACTTC. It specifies CASSRTGEGLGKTQYF.

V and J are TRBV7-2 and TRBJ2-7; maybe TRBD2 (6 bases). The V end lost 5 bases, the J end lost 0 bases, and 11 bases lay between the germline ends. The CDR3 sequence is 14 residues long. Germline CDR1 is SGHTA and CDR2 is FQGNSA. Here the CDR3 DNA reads TGTGCCAGCAGCCCCGTGACTAGCTCCTACGAGCAGTACTTC. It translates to CASSPVTSSYEQYF. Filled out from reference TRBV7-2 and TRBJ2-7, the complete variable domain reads GAGVSQSPSNKVTEKGKDVELRCDPISGHTALYWYRQSLGQGLEFLIYFQGNSAPDKSGLPSDRFSAERTGGSVSTLTIQRTQQEDSAVYLCASSPVTSSYEQYFGPGTRLTVT.

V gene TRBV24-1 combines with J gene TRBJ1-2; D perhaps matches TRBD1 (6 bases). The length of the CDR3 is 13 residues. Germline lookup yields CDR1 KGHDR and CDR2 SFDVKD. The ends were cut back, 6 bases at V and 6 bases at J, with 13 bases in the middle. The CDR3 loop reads CATSKDSGDGYTF. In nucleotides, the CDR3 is TGTGCCACCAGTAAGGACAGCGGGGATGGCTACACCTTC.

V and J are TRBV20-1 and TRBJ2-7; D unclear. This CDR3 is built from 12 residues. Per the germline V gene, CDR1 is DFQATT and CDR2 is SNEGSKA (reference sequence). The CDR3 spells CRAALGPYEQYF. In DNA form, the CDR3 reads TGCAGGGCGGCTCTCGGCCCCTACGAGCAGTACTTC.

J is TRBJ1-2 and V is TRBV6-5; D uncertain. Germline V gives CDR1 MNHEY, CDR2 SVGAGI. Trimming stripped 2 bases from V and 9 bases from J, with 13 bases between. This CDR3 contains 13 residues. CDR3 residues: CASSYPDERSYTF. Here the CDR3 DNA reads TGTGCCAGCAGTTACCCGGACGAGAGAAGCTACACCTTC.

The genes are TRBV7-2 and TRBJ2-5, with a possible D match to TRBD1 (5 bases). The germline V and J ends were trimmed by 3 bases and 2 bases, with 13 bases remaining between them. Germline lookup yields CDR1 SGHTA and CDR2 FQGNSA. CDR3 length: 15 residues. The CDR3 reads CASSLVDSQQETQYF. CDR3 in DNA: TGTGCCAGCAGCTTGGTCGACAGTCAACAAGAGACCCAGTACTTC.

CDR3 in amino acids: CSAQGASGIDYNEQFF. In nucleotides, the CDR3 is TGCAGTGCCCAAGGAGCTAGCGGGATTGATTACAATGAGCAGTTCTTC. The chain links TRBV20-1 to TRBJ2-1; TRBD2 matches 9 bases. The junction had 13 bases not matched to a gene; V was cut back by 6 bases and J by 4 bases. CDR1 and CDR2 (germline): DFQATT, SNEGSKA (reference sequence). CDR3 length: 16 residues.

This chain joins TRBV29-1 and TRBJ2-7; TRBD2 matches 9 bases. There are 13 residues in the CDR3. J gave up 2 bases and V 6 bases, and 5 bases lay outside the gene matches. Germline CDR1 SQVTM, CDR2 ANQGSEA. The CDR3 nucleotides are TGCAGCGTGAGGACTAGCGCACCCTACGAGCAGTACTTC. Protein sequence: CSVRTSAPYEQYF.